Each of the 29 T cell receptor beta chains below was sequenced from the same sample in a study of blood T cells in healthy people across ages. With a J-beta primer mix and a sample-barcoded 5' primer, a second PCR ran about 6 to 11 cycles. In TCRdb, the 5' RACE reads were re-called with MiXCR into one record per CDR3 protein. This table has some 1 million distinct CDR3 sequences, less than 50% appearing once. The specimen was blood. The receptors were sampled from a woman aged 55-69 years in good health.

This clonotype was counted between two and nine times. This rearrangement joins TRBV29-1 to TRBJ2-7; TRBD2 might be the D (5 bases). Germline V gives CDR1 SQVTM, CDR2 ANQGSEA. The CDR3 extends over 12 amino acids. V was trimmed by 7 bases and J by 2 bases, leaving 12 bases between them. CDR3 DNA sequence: TGCAGCGCCGGGCTCGGGGCCTACGAGCAGTACTTC. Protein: CSAGLGAYEQYF.

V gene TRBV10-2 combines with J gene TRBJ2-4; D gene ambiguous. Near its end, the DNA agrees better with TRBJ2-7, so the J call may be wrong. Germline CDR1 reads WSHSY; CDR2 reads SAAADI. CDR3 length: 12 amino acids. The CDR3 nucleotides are TGCGCCAGCAGTGAATCGTGGGGCGAGCAGTACTTC. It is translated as CASSESWGEQYF.

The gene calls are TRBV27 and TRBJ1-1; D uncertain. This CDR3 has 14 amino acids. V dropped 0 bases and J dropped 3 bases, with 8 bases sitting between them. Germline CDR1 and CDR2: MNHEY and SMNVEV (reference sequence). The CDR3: CASSLSGRYTEAFF. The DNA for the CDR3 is TGTGCCAGCAGTTTATCCGGACGGTACACTGAAGCTTTCTTT.

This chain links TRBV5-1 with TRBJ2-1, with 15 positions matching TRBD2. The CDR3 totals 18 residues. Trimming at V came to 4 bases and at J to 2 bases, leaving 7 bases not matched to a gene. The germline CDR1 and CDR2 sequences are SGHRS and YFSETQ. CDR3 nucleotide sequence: TGCGCCAGCAGCCCCGGGACTAGCGGGAGGAGGACCTACAATGAGCAGTTCTTC. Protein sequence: CASSPGTSGRRTYNEQFF.

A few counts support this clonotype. CDR3 in DNA: TGCAGCGTTGAAGATTCACTATACGAGCAGTACTTC. As protein: CSVEDSLYEQYF. The V gene is TRBV29-1, the J gene TRBJ2-7; D gene unclear. CDR3 length: 12 amino acids. V lost 0 bases to trimming and J lost 4 bases, with 7 bases between them. Per germline, CDR1 SQVTM and CDR2 ANQGSEA.

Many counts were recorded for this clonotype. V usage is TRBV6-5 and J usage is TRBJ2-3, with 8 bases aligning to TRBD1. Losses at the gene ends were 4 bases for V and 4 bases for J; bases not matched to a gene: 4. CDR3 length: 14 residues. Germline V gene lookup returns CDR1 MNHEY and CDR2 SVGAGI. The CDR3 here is CASSLTGDADTQYF. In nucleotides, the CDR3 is TGTGCCAGCAGTTTGACAGGGGATGCAGATACGCAGTATTTT.

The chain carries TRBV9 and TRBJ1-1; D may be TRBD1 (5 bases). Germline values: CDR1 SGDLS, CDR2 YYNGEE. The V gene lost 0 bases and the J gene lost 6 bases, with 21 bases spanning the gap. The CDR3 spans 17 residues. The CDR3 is CASSVVWAGSLGAEAFF. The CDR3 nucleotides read TGTGCCAGCAGCGTAGTGTGGGCAGGGAGTCTTGGGGCTGAAGCTTTCTTT.

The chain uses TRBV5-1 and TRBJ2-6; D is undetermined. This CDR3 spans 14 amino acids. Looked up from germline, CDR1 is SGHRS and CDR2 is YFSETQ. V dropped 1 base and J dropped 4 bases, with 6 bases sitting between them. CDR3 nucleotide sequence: TGCGCCAGCAGCTTGACCCCGGGGGCCAACGTCCTGACTTTC. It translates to CASSLTPGANVLTF.

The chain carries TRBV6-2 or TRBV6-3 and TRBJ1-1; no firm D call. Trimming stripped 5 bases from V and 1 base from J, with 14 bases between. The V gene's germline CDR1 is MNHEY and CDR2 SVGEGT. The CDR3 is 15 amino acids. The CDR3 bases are TGTGCCAGCAGTCCGCTGTTTGTGGGGAACACTGAAGCTTTCTTT. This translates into CASSPLFVGNTEAFF.

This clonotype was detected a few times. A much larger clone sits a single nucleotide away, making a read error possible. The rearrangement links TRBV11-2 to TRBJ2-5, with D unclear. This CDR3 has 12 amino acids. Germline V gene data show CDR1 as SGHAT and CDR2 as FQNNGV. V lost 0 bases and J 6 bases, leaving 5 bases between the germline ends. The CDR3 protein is CASSLDGKTQYF. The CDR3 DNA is TGTGCCAGCAGCTTAGATGGGAAGACCCAGTACTTC.

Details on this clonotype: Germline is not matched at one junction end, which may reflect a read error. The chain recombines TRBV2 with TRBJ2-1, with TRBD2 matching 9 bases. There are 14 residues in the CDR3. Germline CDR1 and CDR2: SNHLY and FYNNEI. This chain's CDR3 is CASSGLASCNEQFF. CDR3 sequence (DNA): TGTGCCAGCTCGGGACTAGCATCCTGCAATGAGCAGTTCTTC. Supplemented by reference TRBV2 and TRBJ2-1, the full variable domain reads EPEVTQTPSHQVTQMGQEVILRCVPISNHLYFYWYRQILGQKVEFLVSFYNNEISEKSEIFDDQFSVERPDGSNFTLKIRSTKLEDSAMYFCASSGLASCNEQFFGPGTRLTVL.

This chain's CDR3 is CATTGTSGYNEQFF. Written as DNA, the CDR3 is TGTGCCACCACCGGGACTAGCGGCTACAATGAGCAGTTCTTC. The rearrangement links TRBV24-1 to TRBJ2-1; TRBD2 matches at 11 bases. The CDR3 extends over 14 amino acids. CDR1 is KGHDR and CDR2 is SFDVKD in the germline V gene. The J segment lost 3 bases and the V segment lost 8 bases, leaving 2 bases of the junction unmatched.

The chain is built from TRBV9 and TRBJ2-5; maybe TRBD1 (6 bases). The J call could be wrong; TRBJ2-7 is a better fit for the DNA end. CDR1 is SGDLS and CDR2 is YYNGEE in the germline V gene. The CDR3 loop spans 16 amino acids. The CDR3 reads CASSVDGRGPVYEQYF. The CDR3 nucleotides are TGTGCCAGCAGCGTAGATGGCAGGGGCCCCGTCTACGAGCAGTACTTC.

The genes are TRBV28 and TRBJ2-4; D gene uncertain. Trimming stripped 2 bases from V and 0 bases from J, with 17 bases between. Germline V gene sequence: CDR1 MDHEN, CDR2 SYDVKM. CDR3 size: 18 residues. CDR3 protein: CASSLAASKGPAKNIQYF. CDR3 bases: TGTGCCAGCAGTTTAGCGGCGTCTAAAGGGCCAGCCAAAAACATTCAGTACTTC.

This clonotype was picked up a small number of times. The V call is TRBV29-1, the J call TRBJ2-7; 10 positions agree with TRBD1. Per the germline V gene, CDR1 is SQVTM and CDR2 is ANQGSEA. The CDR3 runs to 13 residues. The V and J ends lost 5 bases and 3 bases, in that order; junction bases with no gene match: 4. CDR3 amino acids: CSVRDRGLYEQYF. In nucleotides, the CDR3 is TGCAGCGTTCGGGACAGGGGTCTCTACGAGCAGTACTTC.

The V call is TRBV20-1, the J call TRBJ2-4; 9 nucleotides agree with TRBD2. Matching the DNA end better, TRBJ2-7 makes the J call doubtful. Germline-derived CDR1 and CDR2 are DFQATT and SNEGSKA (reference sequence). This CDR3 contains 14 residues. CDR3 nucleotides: TGCAGTGCCCTGGGGGCTAGCGGGACCTACGAGCAGTACTTC. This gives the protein CSALGASGTYEQYF.

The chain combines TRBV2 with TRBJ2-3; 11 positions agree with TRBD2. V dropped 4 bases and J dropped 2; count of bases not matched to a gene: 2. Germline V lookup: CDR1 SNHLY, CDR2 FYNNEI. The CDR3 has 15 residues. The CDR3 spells CASSVGLADTDTQYF. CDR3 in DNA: TGTGCCAGCAGTGTGGGACTAGCGGACACAGATACGCAGTATTTT.

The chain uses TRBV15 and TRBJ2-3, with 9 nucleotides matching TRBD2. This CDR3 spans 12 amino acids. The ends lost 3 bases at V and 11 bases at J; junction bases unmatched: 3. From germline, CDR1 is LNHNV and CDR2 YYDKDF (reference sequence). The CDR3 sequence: CATSSRTSEQYF. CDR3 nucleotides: TGTGCCACCAGCAGCCGGACTAGCGAGCAGTATTTT.

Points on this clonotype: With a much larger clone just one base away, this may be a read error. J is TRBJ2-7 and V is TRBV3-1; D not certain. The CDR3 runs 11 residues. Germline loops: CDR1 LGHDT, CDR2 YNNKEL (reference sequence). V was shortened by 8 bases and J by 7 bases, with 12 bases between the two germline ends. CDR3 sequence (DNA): TGTGCCAGCGCTCTGAACAATGAGCAGTACTTC. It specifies CASALNNEQYF.

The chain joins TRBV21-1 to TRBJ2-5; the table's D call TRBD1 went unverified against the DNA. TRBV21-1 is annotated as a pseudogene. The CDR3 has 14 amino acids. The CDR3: CASNAAGAQETQYF. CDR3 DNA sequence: TGTGCCAGCAATGCCGCAGGGGCTCAAGAGACCCAGTACTTC.

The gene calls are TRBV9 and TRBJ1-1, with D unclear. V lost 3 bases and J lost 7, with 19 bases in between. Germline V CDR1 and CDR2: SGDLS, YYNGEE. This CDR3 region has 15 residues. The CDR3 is CASSEGRTRGGEAFF. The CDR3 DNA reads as TGTGCCAGCAGCGAGGGCCGGACGAGAGGTGGTGAAGCTTTCTTT.

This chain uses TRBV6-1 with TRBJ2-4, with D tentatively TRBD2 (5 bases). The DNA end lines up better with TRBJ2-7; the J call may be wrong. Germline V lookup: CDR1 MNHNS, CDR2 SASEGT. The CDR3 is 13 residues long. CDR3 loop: CASSPLEAGEQYF. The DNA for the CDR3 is TGTGCCAGCAGTCCTCTGGAGGCTGGCGAGCAGTACTTC.

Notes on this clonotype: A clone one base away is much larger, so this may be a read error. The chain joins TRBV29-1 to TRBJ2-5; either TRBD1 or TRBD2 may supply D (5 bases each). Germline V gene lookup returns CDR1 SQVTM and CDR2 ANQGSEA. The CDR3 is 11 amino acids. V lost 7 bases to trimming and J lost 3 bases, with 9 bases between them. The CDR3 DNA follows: TGCAGCGGGGGACGAAAAGAGACCCAGTACTTC. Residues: CSGGRKETQYF. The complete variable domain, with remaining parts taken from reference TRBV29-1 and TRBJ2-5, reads SAVISQKPSRDICQRGTSLTIQCQVDSQVTMMFWYRQQPGQSLTLIATANQGSEATYESGFVIDKFPISRPNLTFSTLTVSNMSPEDSSIYLCSGGRKETQYFGPGTRLLVL.

The CDR3 spells CASSSERADTQYF. The CDR3 coding sequence is TGTGCCAGCAGTTCGGAGAGAGCAGATACGCAGTATTTT. The gene calls are TRBV12-3 or TRBV12-4 and TRBJ2-3; D gene uncertain. This CDR3 has 13 residues. V dropped 4 bases and J dropped 4 bases, with 9 bases sitting between them.

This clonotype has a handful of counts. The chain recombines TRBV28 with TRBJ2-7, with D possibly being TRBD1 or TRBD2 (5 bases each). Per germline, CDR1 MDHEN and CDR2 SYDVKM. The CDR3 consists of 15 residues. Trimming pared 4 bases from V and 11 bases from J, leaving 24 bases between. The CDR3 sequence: CASSSGTPGFPFEYF. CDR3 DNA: TGTGCCAGCAGTTCTGGGACGCCTGGGTTCCCCTTTGAGTACTTC.

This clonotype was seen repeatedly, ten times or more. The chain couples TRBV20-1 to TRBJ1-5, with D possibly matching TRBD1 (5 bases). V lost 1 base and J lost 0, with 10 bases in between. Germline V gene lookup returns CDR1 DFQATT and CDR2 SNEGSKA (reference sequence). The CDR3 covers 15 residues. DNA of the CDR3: TGCAGTGCTAGAGGAGAGGGGTTTAGCAATCAGCCCCAGCATTTT. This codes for CSARGEGFSNQPQHF.

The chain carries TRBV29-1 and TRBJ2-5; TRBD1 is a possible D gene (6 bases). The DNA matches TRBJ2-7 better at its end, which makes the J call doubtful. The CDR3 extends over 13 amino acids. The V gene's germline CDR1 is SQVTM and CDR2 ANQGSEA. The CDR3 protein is CSVRSGTPYEQYF. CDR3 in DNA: TGCAGCGTGCGATCCGGGACACCCTACGAGCAGTACTTC.

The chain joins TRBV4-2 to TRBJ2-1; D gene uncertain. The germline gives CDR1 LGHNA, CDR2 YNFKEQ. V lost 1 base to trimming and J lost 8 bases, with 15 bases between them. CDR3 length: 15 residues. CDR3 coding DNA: TGTGCCAGCAGCCAAGGTGTTGAGGTCTGGGATGAGCAGTTCTTC. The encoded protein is CASSQGVEVWDEQFF.

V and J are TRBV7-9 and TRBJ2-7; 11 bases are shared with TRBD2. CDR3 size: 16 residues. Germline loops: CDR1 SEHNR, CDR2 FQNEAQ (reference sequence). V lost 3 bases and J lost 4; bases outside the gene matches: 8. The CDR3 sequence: CASSFLTGTSGYEQYF. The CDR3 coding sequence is TGTGCCAGCAGCTTTTTAACAGGGACTAGCGGATACGAGCAGTACTTC.